The rows below give T cell receptor beta chains drawn from one sample of a study of OX40 agonist ivuxolimab in advanced cancers. Using immunoSEQ multiplex PCR, the repertoire was profiled, and TCRdb retains in-frame clones only, with some absent. The top ten hold under 2% of the sample, which has about 87,000 clones, 87% seen once. The specimen was CD4+ or CD8+ T cells sorted from blood, collected in a trial of the OX40 agonist ivuxolimab. The receptors come from an adult with an advanced solid tumor such as melanoma, head and neck, liver or kidney cancer. Each CDR3 is given with its conserved first and last residue. Each record gives: D gene, clone size, J gene, V gene, CDR3 protein, CDR3 DNA. A D gene is named only where the DNA matches it firmly. Size is stated for part of the rows, as once, few or many counts, or as a class when the clone is expanded.

d_gene: -
abundance: -
j_gene: TRBJ2-3
v_gene: TRBV9
CDR3aa: CASSGQPTSTDTQYF
CDR3nt: TGTGCCAGCAGTGGACAGCCCACAAGCACAGATACGCAGTATTTT

d_gene: -
abundance: once
j_gene: TRBJ1-2
v_gene: TRBV7-2
CDR3aa: CASSFPPNYGYTF
CDR3nt: TGTGCCAGCAGCTTCCCCCCTAACTATGGCTACACCTTC

d_gene: TRBD1
abundance: -
j_gene: TRBJ1-1
v_gene: TRBV28
CDR3aa: CASTPPGGGTEAFF
CDR3nt: TGTGCCAGCACCCCCCCAGGGGGGGGCACTGAAGCTTTCTTT

d_gene: -
abundance: -
j_gene: TRBJ1-5
v_gene: TRBV4-2
CDR3aa: CASSLGGWEVGQPQHF
CDR3nt: TGTGCCAGCAGCTTGGGTGGGTGGGAAGTGGGTCAGCCCCAGCATTTT

d_gene: -
abundance: -
j_gene: TRBJ1-2
v_gene: TRBV15
CDR3aa: CATSRTPPRDYGYTF
CDR3nt: TGTGCCACCAGCAGAACCCCACCGAGGGATTATGGCTACACCTTC

d_gene: -
abundance: few
j_gene: TRBJ2-3
v_gene: TRBV7-2
CDR3aa: CASSFSTDTQYF
CDR3nt: TGTGCCAGCAGCTTCAGCACAGATACGCAGTATTTT

d_gene: -
abundance: few
j_gene: TRBJ2-1
v_gene: TRBV19
CDR3aa: CASSIGSLADGQFF
CDR3nt: TGTGCCAGTAGTATAGGATCCCTCGCGGATGGGCAGTTCTTC

d_gene: -
abundance: -
j_gene: TRBJ2-2
v_gene: TRBV6-6
CDR3aa: CASSYSGGLGAGELFF
CDR3nt: TGTGCCAGCAGTTACTCGGGGGGGCTTGGCGCCGGGGAGCTGTTTTTT

d_gene: TRBD1
abundance: -
j_gene: TRBJ2-7
v_gene: TRBV7-8
CDR3aa: CASSLQGAPPTYEQYF
CDR3nt: TGTGCCAGCAGCTTACAGGGGGCCCCCCCCACCTACGAGCAGTACTTC

d_gene: -
abundance: once
j_gene: TRBJ2-1
v_gene: TRBV9
CDR3aa: CASSVVPGSYNEQFF
CDR3nt: TGTGCCAGCAGCGTAGTCCCGGGAAGCTACAATGAGCAGTTCTTC

d_gene: TRBD1
abundance: -
j_gene: TRBJ2-7
v_gene: TRBV9
CDR3aa: CASSVGQGNSDEQYF
CDR3nt: TGTGCCAGCAGCGTAGGACAGGGCAATTCCGACGAGCAGTACTTC

d_gene: TRBD1
abundance: once
j_gene: TRBJ1-5
v_gene: TRBV2
CDR3aa: CASSVGQGAGQPQHF
CDR3nt: TGTGCCAGCAGTGTCGGGCAGGGGGCGGGTCAGCCCCAGCATTTT

d_gene: TRBD2
abundance: once
j_gene: TRBJ2-3
v_gene: TRBV9
CDR3aa: CASSETSGGADTQYF
CDR3nt: TGTGCCAGCAGCGAGACTAGCGGGGGGGCAGATACGCAGTATTTT

d_gene: -
abundance: -
j_gene: TRBJ1-2
v_gene: TRBV30
CDR3aa: CAWSKDFNYGYTF
CDR3nt: TGTGCCTGGAGTAAGGACTTCAACTATGGCTACACCTTC

d_gene: TRBD2
abundance: -
j_gene: TRBJ2-5
v_gene: TRBV4-1
CDR3aa: CASSQDSAASGQETQYF
CDR3nt: TGCGCCAGCAGCCAAGACTCAGCGGCTAGCGGACAAGAGACCCAGTACTTC

d_gene: -
abundance: -
j_gene: TRBJ2-5
v_gene: TRBV7-7
CDR3aa: CASSREGETQYF
CDR3nt: TGTGCCAGCAGTCGAGAAGGGGAGACCCAGTACTTC

d_gene: TRBD2
abundance: -
j_gene: TRBJ2-7
v_gene: TRBV19
CDR3aa: CANSSGPRAYEQYF
CDR3nt: TGTGCCAATAGTAGCGGGCCCAGGGCCTACGAGCAGTACTTC

d_gene: TRBD2
abundance: -
j_gene: TRBJ2-7
v_gene: TRBV29-1
CDR3aa: CSAGGDEQYF
CDR3nt: TGCAGTGCCGGGGGGGACGAGCAGTACTTC

d_gene: TRBD1
abundance: -
j_gene: TRBJ1-1
v_gene: TRBV7-6
CDR3aa: CASSPGRGGRAEAFF
CDR3nt: TGTGCCAGCAGCCCCGGCAGGGGGGGCCGGGCTGAAGCTTTCTTT

d_gene: -
abundance: -
j_gene: TRBJ2-7
v_gene: TRBV5-1
CDR3aa: CASSSDSSYEQYF
CDR3nt: TGCGCCAGCAGCTCGGACAGCTCCTACGAGCAGTACTTC

d_gene: TRBD2
abundance: -
j_gene: TRBJ2-5
v_gene: TRBV9
CDR3aa: CASSVTGLVGETQYF
CDR3nt: TGTGCCAGCAGCGTAACGGGACTAGTAGGAGAGACCCAGTACTTC

d_gene: -
abundance: few
j_gene: TRBJ1-2
v_gene: TRBV27
CDR3aa: CASSPAQRANYGYTF
CDR3nt: TGTGCCAGCAGTCCAGCACAGCGAGCTAACTATGGCTACACCTTC

d_gene: TRBD2
abundance: once
j_gene: TRBJ2-7
v_gene: TRBV15
CDR3aa: CATSRGSGGQGEQYF
CDR3nt: TGTGCCACCAGCAGAGGTAGCGGGGGCCAAGGGGAGCAGTACTTC

d_gene: TRBD1
abundance: -
j_gene: TRBJ2-7
v_gene: TRBV9
CDR3aa: CASSSYRTGRNEQYF
CDR3nt: TGTGCCAGCAGCTCATACAGGACAGGGAGGAACGAGCAGTACTTC

d_gene: TRBD1
abundance: few
j_gene: TRBJ1-2
v_gene: TRBV11-3
CDR3aa: CASSTYATGCGYTF
CDR3nt: TGTGCCAGCAGCACATACGCGACAGGGTGTGGCTACACCTTC

d_gene: TRBD2
abundance: -
j_gene: TRBJ2-5
v_gene: TRBV5-1
CDR3aa: CASSSGLAVYQETQYF
CDR3nt: TGCGCCAGCAGCTCGGGACTAGCGGTATACCAAGAGACCCAGTACTTC

d_gene: -
abundance: -
j_gene: TRBJ2-7
v_gene: TRBV27
CDR3aa: CASSLFQGREQYF
CDR3nt: TGTGCCAGCAGTTTATTCCAGGGTCGGGAGCAGTACTTC

d_gene: -
abundance: -
j_gene: TRBJ2-7
v_gene: TRBV27
CDR3aa: CASSRVGYEQYF
CDR3nt: TGTGCCAGCAGCAGGGTAGGGTACGAGCAGTACTTC

d_gene: TRBD1
abundance: -
j_gene: TRBJ1-5
v_gene: TRBV19
CDR3aa: CASSLGQGTINQPQHF
CDR3nt: TGTGCCAGTAGTCTAGGACAGGGTACAATCAATCAGCCCCAGCATTTT

d_gene: -
abundance: few
j_gene: TRBJ1-2
v_gene: TRBV15
CDR3aa: CATSGGPSRDGYTF
CDR3nt: TGTGCCACCAGCGGGGGGCCTTCGAGGGATGGCTACACCTTC

d_gene: -
abundance: -
j_gene: TRBJ1-2
v_gene: TRBV5-4
CDR3aa: CASSLEGTYGYTF
CDR3nt: TGTGCCAGCAGCTTGGAAGGTACCTATGGCTACACCTTC

d_gene: -
abundance: -
j_gene: TRBJ2-5
v_gene: TRBV5-6
CDR3aa: CASSIDGPLQETQYF
CDR3nt: TGTGCCAGCAGCATCGACGGGCCCCTCCAAGAGACCCAGTACTTC

d_gene: -
abundance: -
j_gene: TRBJ1-1
v_gene: TRBV7-3
CDR3aa: CASSLNPGNTEAFF
CDR3nt: TGTGCCAGCAGCTTAAATCCCGGGAACACTGAAGCTTTCTTT

d_gene: -
abundance: -
j_gene: TRBJ1-5
v_gene: TRBV6-6
CDR3aa: CASTVDGNQPQHF
CDR3nt: TGTGCCAGCACGGTTGATGGCAATCAGCCCCAGCATTTT

d_gene: -
abundance: -
j_gene: TRBJ2-5
v_gene: TRBV7-2
CDR3aa: CASSPRAFRETQYF
CDR3nt: TGTGCCAGCAGTCCAAGGGCCTTCCGGGAGACCCAGTACTTC

d_gene: TRBD1
abundance: -
j_gene: TRBJ2-1
v_gene: TRBV6-1
CDR3aa: CASSEDVRGWEQFF
CDR3nt: TGTGCCAGCAGTGAAGATGTCAGGGGGTGGGAGCAGTTCTTC

d_gene: TRBD1
abundance: once
j_gene: TRBJ1-5
v_gene: TRBV18
CDR3aa: CASSQTGEDQPQHF
CDR3nt: TGTGCCAGCTCGCAGACAGGGGAGGATCAGCCCCAGCATTTT

d_gene: -
abundance: few
j_gene: TRBJ2-6
v_gene: TRBV6-6
CDR3aa: CASSYPTEPGANVLTF
CDR3nt: TGTGCCAGCAGTTACCCCACAGAACCTGGGGCCAACGTCCTGACTTTC

d_gene: TRBD2
abundance: -
j_gene: TRBJ2-5
v_gene: TRBV5-1
CDR3aa: CASRVQTGGQETQYF
CDR3nt: TGCGCCAGCAGAGTCCAAACGGGAGGACAAGAGACCCAGTACTTC

d_gene: TRBD1
abundance: -
j_gene: TRBJ1-3
v_gene: TRBV5-1
CDR3aa: CASSPRQGSSGNTIYF
CDR3nt: TGCGCCAGCAGCCCTCGACAGGGAAGCTCTGGAAACACCATATATTTT

d_gene: TRBD2
abundance: once
j_gene: TRBJ2-1
v_gene: TRBV9
CDR3aa: CASSAYWGGSYNEQFF
CDR3nt: TGTGCCAGCAGCGCCTATTGGGGGGGATCCTACAATGAGCAGTTCTTC

d_gene: -
abundance: -
j_gene: TRBJ1-3
v_gene: TRBV14
CDR3aa: CASSFGTPGNTIYF
CDR3nt: TGTGCCAGCAGCTTCGGGACTCCTGGAAACACCATATATTTT

d_gene: -
abundance: medium-sized
j_gene: TRBJ2-1
v_gene: TRBV10-2
CDR3aa: CASSESGFNEQFF
CDR3nt: TGCGCCAGCAGTGAGTCTGGTTTCAATGAGCAGTTCTTC

d_gene: TRBD1
abundance: -
j_gene: TRBJ1-2
v_gene: TRBV18
CDR3aa: CASSPDRGGDYGYTF
CDR3nt: TGTGCCAGCTCACCAGACAGGGGTGGGGACTATGGCTACACCTTC

d_gene: -
abundance: -
j_gene: TRBJ1-3
v_gene: TRBV11-2
CDR3aa: CASSLAGGDTIYF
CDR3nt: TGTGCCAGCAGCTTAGCTGGGGGCGACACCATATATTTT

d_gene: -
abundance: -
j_gene: TRBJ2-3
v_gene: TRBV5-1
CDR3aa: CASSSGQGQSDTQYF
CDR3nt: TGCGCCAGCAGCTCTGGGCAGGGTCAGTCAGATACGCAGTATTTT

d_gene: TRBD1
abundance: -
j_gene: TRBJ1-1
v_gene: TRBV5-6
CDR3aa: CASSPTGGNTEAFF
CDR3nt: TGTGCCAGCAGCCCGACAGGGGGTAATACTGAAGCTTTCTTT